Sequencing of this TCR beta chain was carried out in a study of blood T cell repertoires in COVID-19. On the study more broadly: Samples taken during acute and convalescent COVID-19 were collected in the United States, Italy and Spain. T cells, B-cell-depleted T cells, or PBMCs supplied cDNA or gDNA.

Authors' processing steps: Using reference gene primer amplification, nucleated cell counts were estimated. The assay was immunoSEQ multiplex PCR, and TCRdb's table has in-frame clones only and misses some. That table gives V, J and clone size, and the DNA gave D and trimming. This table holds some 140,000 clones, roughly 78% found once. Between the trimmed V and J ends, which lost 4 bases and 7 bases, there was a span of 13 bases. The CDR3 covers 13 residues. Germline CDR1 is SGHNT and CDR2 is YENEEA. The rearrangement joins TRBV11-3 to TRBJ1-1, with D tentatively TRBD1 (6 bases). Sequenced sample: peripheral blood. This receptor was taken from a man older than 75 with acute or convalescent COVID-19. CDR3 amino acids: CASSYNRVDEAFF. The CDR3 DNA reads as TGTGCCAGCAGCTACAACAGGGTTGATGAAGCTTTCTTT.